Listed below are T cell receptor beta chains from one sample, sequenced in a study of PD-1 blockade in classical Hodgkin lymphoma. Generated by immunoSEQ multiplex PCR, the TCRdb table keeps only in-frame clones and is missing some. Among roughly 96,000 clones listed, roughly 89% were seen once. Sequencing used peripheral blood mononuclear cells (PBMCs), obtained before the second cycle of nivolumab. The receptors shown here come from a human donor with classical Hodgkin lymphoma. The CDR3 runs from the conserved cysteine through the conserved F or W. D genes are given only for firm matches. Clone size, where shown, is once, few, many, or a class for clones that have expanded.

few | TRBJ1-6 | TRBD1 | TRBV28 | TGTGCCAGCAGTTGGGACAGGGAGGATTCACCCCTCCACTTT | CASSWDREDSPLHF
once | TRBJ2-1 | NA | TRBV29-1 | TGCAGCGTTGAGGCCCAGGGCTACTACAATGAGCAGTTCTTC | CSVEAQGYYNEQFF
once | TRBJ2-3 | NA | TRBV7-9 | TGTGCCAGCAGGCAGGTCGGGGGAGAGGTGGATACGCAGTATTTT | CASRQVGGEVDTQYF
NA | TRBJ2-2 | NA | TRBV10-3 | TGTGCCATCAGGAAGGTATCCTGGACTAAGAACACCGGGGAGCTGTTTTTT | CAIRKVSWTKNTGELFF
NA | TRBJ1-6 | NA | TRBV27 | TGTGCCAGCAAGGTGACTGGGGGGGATTCACCCCTCCACTTT | CASKVTGGDSPLHF
NA | TRBJ1-1 | NA | TRBV29-1 | TGCAGCGTTGAAGGCCACTCACTCATGAACACTGAAGCTTTCTTT | CSVEGHSLMNTEAFF
NA | TRBJ2-7 | TRBD1 | TRBV4-1 | TGCGCCAGCAGCCGCCGGGACAGGGGGAACGAGCAGTACTTC | CASSRRDRGNEQYF
NA | TRBJ2-7 | NA | TRBV4-2 | TGTGCCAGCAGCCAAGATATGGCCCCCTACGAGCAGTACTTC | CASSQDMAPYEQYF
once | TRBJ2-7 | TRBD2 | TRBV2 | TGTGCCAGCAGTGAGTCTCTTAGCGGGGGACGGGGCGAGCAGTACTTC | CASSESLSGGRGEQYF
NA | TRBJ1-1 | NA | TRBV18 | TGTGCCAGCTCACCAGGGGCTCTGAACACTGAAGCTTTCTTT | CASSPGALNTEAFF
few | TRBJ1-2 | TRBD1 | TRBV6-6 | TGTGCCAGCAGTTACGATGGACAGGGGGGTGGCTACACCTTC | CASSYDGQGGGYTF
NA | TRBJ1-5 | NA | TRBV27 | TGTGCCAGCAGAAGATCAGGGACCCCGAATAGCAATCAGCCCCAGCATTTT | CASRRSGTPNSNQPQHF
few | TRBJ1-5 | NA | TRBV18 | TGTGCCAGCTCACCCCCGGGGCAGGGCCTAAATCAGCCCCAGCATTTT | CASSPPGQGLNQPQHF
NA | TRBJ2-3 | NA | TRBV19 | TGTGCCAGTAGTATCAATCTAGTGGGATACACAGATACGCAGTATTTT | CASSINLVGYTDTQYF
NA | TRBJ1-2 | NA | TRBV7-9 | TGTGCCAGCAGCTTAATCCAGGGAGGTATTGATGGCTACACCTTC | CASSLIQGGIDGYTF
NA | TRBJ1-6 | NA | TRBV28 | TGTGCCAGTACGGTAGGGGCAACTAATTCACCCCTCCACTTT | CASTVGATNSPLHF
NA | TRBJ1-3 | TRBD1 | TRBV5-5 | TGTGCCTCGGGACAGGGCAAATTCCCACCCTCTGGAAACACCATATATTTT | CASGQGKFPPSGNTIYF